Below, one TCR beta chain is given with its context. Its antigen is unknown. The data were taken from a study of cytomegalovirus exposure and HLA in healthy donors. Study findings and constraints: TCR beta sequences reportedly predicted most subjects' HLA-A and HLA-B alleles accurately.

As for the donors, each was a healthy bone marrow donor. The PCR ran on 60 Vbeta and 13 Jbeta primers. Original processing notes: In a later analysis, around 10 million of approximately 80 million unique beta chains occurred in at least two donors. Produced via immunoSEQ multiplex PCR; TCRdb's table is partial and in-frame only. V and J calls and clone size are copied from that table; D and trimming were computed from the DNA. The data contain 75,000 to 100,000 clones, about four fifths of them singletons. The CDR3 has 17 residues. With V trimmed by 4 bases and J by 7 bases, 14 bases remained unmatched. In germline, CDR1 is MDHEN, CDR2 SYDVKM.

V and J are TRBV28 and TRBJ1-4; 8 bases match TRBD1. The material sequenced was PBMCs. The receptor was isolated from a young man in good health and CMV-seropositive. CDR3 loop: CASSYTTGDWTREKLFF. DNA of the CDR3: TGTGCCAGCAGTTATACGACAGGGGATTGGACTCGTGAAAAACTGTTTTTT.